This is a list of T cell receptor beta chains from one sample in a study of cytomegalovirus exposure and HLA in healthy donors. Here immunoSEQ multiplex PCR was the method, and the copy in TCRdb shows in-frame clones only, minus some. The table lists 87,000 or so clones. Sample: PBMCs. The receptors originated from a man aged 45 to 65 in good health and CMV-seropositive. The conserved cysteine and the conserved F or W are not part of the CDR3 here. Fields, in order: V gene, CDR3 protein.

TRBV29-1 | SVMLAGEFETQY
TRBV19 | ASSTGLGETQY
TRBV7-7 | ASSPLGGLADTQY
TRBV5-8 | ASSLRGRTGVETQY
TRBV9 | ASSVDGGSYGYT
TRBV2 | ATRAGGVYNEQF
TRBV7-8 | ATTLLGDSNTGELF
TRBV18 | ASSPIAGITFYEQY
TRBV9 | ASSLAGAETQY
TRBV2 | ASSQGGEGTEAF
TRBV7-3 | ASSSRVAVDNEQF
TRBV18 | ASSPREGVETQY
TRBV14 | ASSLSRIAYEQY
TRBV2 | ASSATVAGRNNEQF
TRBV10-3 | ATTNRTVLSGNTIY
TRBV6-6 | ASSYEGYANTGELF
TRBV6-5 | ASSAQGWGAF
TRBV9 | ASSTTGAGANVLT
TRBV30 | AWSALYEQF
TRBV9 | ASSVETLRGELF
TRBV28 | ASSLPGAADTQY
TRBV4-3 | ASSQVVREGEQF
TRBV4-3 | ASSPDRDTEAF
TRBV11-3 | ASSLDGRGTYEQY
TRBV7-2 | ASSSRGGGYEQY
TRBV7-8 | ASSPGHNYGYT
TRBV19 | ASSIEGGRRLYGYT
TRBV5-1 | ASSFGLGLYESGYT
TRBV5-1 | ASSETGVNTEAF
TRBV5-1 | ASSLLRTGSYEQY
TRBV28 | ASSFGTGATNEKLF